The 19 T cell receptor beta chains reported below all come from one sample, sequenced in a study of shared clonotypes between healthy human individuals (dated by TCRdb to the early 2020s). Library preparation employed the immunoSEQ multiplex PCR assay. TCRdb mirrors the immuneACCESS table, restricted to in-frame sequences. Some clones are absent from its copies; in checked studies, under half trace to an unresolved V gene, and the reason for the others is unknown. This sample comprises some 2,500,000 clones, just under 95% of them detected only once. 0.3% to 0.4% of the sample lies in the top ten. Material for sequencing was naive CD4+ T cells from PBMCs. In light of the paper, this sample's cell subset or site label describes: CD45RA+ positively selected. The receptor source for this set is a man younger than 35 in good health. Some clones in this sample may be carry-over from other donors' samples.

The chain joins TRBV7-3 to TRBJ2-7; 7 bases line up with TRBD1. Unmatched junction bases numbered 15, after V lost 1 base and J lost 6 bases. Germline V gene sequence: CDR1 SGHTA, CDR2 FQGTGA. The CDR3 loop spans 17 amino acids. The CDR3 reads CASSLNRGDTGDCEQYF. The CDR3 bases are TGTGCCAGCAGCTTAAATAGGGGCGATACAGGGGATTGCGAGCAGTACTTC.

As concerns this clone: The same CDR3 can be traced to other DNA sequences in this sample. The chain joins TRBV5-1 to TRBJ1-2; D ambiguous. CDR3 length: 13 amino acids. With 4 bases removed from V and 4 bases from J, the gap between germline ends came to 11 bases. Germline loops: CDR1 SGHRS, CDR2 YFSETQ. The CDR3 DNA reads as TGCGCCAGCAGCCCTACGGGAACCTATGGCTACACCTTC. This translates into CASSPTGTYGYTF.

This chain joins TRBV2 and TRBJ1-5; no definite D call. CDR3 size: 14 residues. V dropped 6 bases and J dropped 0 bases, with 9 bases sitting between them. Per the germline V gene, CDR1 is SNHLY and CDR2 is FYNNEI. CDR3 coding DNA: TGTGCCAGCAGGATCGGGGTTAGCAATCAGCCCCAGCATTTT. As protein: CASRIGVSNQPQHF.

The chain carries TRBV6-4 and TRBJ1-4; D remains unclear. V lost 4 bases to trimming and J lost 5 bases, with 8 bases between them. Germline V gene data show CDR1 as MRHNA and CDR2 as SNTAGT. The CDR3 extends over 13 amino acids. CDR3 amino acids: CASSARPNEKLFF. DNA for the CDR3: TGTGCCAGCAGTGCTAGACCGAATGAAAAACTGTTTTTT.

This clone showed up just a few times. The chain combines TRBV7-9 with TRBJ1-2, with a weak D call TRBD1 (6 bases). Germline CDR1 is SEHNR and CDR2 is FQNEAQ (reference sequence). The CDR3 contains 16 residues. V was trimmed by 0 bases and J by 2 bases, leaving 13 bases between them. CDR3 DNA: TGTGCCAGCAGCTTAGCCCCAGGGACACCAAACTATGGCTACACCTTC. This translates into CASSLAPGTPNYGYTF. The complete variable domain, with remaining parts taken from reference TRBV7-9 and TRBJ1-2, reads DTGVSQNPRHKITKRGQNVTFRCDPISEHNRLYWYRQTLGQGPEFLTYFQNEAQLEKSRLLSDRFSAERPKGSFSTLEIQRTEQGDSAMYLCASSLAPGTPNYGYTFGSGTRLTVV.

The chain uses TRBV5-1 and TRBJ1-2; D remains unclear. CDR1 SGHRS and CDR2 YFSETQ come from the germline V gene. Between the trimmed V and J ends, which lost 0 bases and 6 bases, there was a span of 18 bases. CDR3 length equals 16 residues. The CDR3 bases are TGCGCCAGCAGCTTGGCCGATGCCAAAAGATCCCATGGCTACACCTTC. Its protein is CASSLADAKRSHGYTF. Full variable domain (missing parts from reference TRBV5-1 and TRBJ1-2): KAGVTQTPRYLIKTRGQQVTLSCSPISGHRSVSWYQQTPGQGLQFLFEYFSETQRNKGNFPGRFSGRQFSNSRSEMNVSTLELGDSALYLCASSLADAKRSHGYTFGSGTRLTVV.

CDR3 sequence: CASSSYPGTGAGANVLTF. CDR3 in DNA: TGTGCCAGCAGTTCTTACCCCGGGACAGGGGCTGGGGCCAACGTCCTGACTTTC. This chain uses TRBV28 with TRBJ2-6; 10 bases line up with TRBD1. Germline V gives CDR1 MDHEN, CDR2 SYDVKM. The CDR3 is 18 residues long. Trimming cost V 4 bases and J 2 bases; bases outside gene matches: 8.

Notes on this clone: Other DNA sequences in this sample translate to the same CDR3. J is TRBJ1-1 and V is TRBV18; no firm D call. V gave up 3 bases and J gave up 2 bases, with 13 bases separating them. CDR1 and CDR2 (germline): KGHSH, LQKENI. CDR3 length: 15 amino acids. CDR3 nucleotide sequence: TGTGCCAGCTCACCTCGTGCGGGCCTTAACACTGAAGCTTTCTTT. Amino acids: CASSPRAGLNTEAFF.

This chain joins TRBV7-9 and TRBJ2-7; TRBD2 agrees at 12 bases. Germline CDR1 and CDR2: SEHNR and FQNEAQ (reference sequence). The CDR3 runs to 16 residues. After removal of 4 bases from V and 5 bases from J, the junction contained 9 bases not matched to a gene. The CDR3, as DNA: TGTGCCAGCAGCTCGTCCCTAGCGGGAGGGCTCGACGAGCAGTACTTC. It is translated as CASSSSLAGGLDEQYF.

This clone was observed a single time. The CDR3 DNA sequence: TGTGCCAGCAGCTCCGAGGTAGGGGCGCGGGGTGAAAAACTGTTTTTT. It is translated as CASSSEVGARGEKLFF. The chain is built from TRBV7-9 and TRBJ1-4; tentatively, D is TRBD1 (5 bases). The CDR3 length is 16 residues. The V end lost 4 bases, the J end lost 7 bases, and 19 bases lay between the germline ends. The germline V gene encodes CDR1 SEHNR and CDR2 FQNEAQ (reference sequence).

V usage is TRBV27 and J usage is TRBJ1-1; 9 positions agree with TRBD1. This CDR3 region has 16 residues. Germline V gene data show CDR1 as MNHEY and CDR2 as SMNVEV (reference sequence). J lost 0 bases, V lost 5 bases, and 7 bases had no gene match. In nucleotides, the CDR3 is TGTGCCAGCAGTACCAACAGGGGGCGGATGAACACTGAAGCTTTCTTT. Translated, it gives CASSTNRGRMNTEAFF.

The genes are TRBV18 and TRBJ2-1; D call uncertain. This CDR3 has 16 amino acids. Germline-derived CDR1 and CDR2 are KGHSH and LQKENI. The germline V and J ends were trimmed by 1 base and 6 bases, with 16 bases remaining between them. Written as DNA, the CDR3 is TGTGCCAGCTCACCACTAAAGACCCCAGGTGGCAATGAGCAGTTCTTC. This encodes CASSPLKTPGGNEQFF.

This clone has more than one count but fewer than ten. The gene calls are TRBV5-4 and TRBJ2-1, with TRBD2 matching 11 bases. Germline V gene data show CDR1 as SGHNT and CDR2 as YYREEE (reference sequence). This CDR3 has 15 residues. V shed 4 bases, J shed 8 bases, and the junction held 8 bases outside the gene matches. CDR3 residues: CASSLSGRATDEQFF. The CDR3 region has the DNA TGTGCCAGCAGCCTTAGCGGGAGGGCGACCGATGAGCAGTTCTTC.

This clone was seen just once. The rearrangement joins TRBV5-1 to TRBJ2-5; D may be TRBD2 (6 bases). This CDR3 comprises 14 residues. Trimming pared 7 bases from V and 4 bases from J, leaving 17 bases between. The germline gives CDR1 SGHRS, CDR2 YFSETQ. The CDR3 loop is CASFGGSWGETQYF. CDR3 bases: TGCGCCAGCTTCGGGGGTAGCTGGGGAGAGACCCAGTACTTC.

This clone was counted a single time. This chain uses TRBV7-3 with TRBJ1-2; D might be TRBD1 (5 bases). Germline V lookup: CDR1 SGHTA, CDR2 FQGTGA. The CDR3 loop spans 13 amino acids. V was shortened by 8 bases and J by 8 bases, with 18 bases between the two germline ends. CDR3 in DNA: TGTGCCAGCGCCCGGGGGAGCGGCGAGGGCTACACCTTC. Protein sequence: CASARGSGEGYTF.

This rearrangement joins TRBV11-3 to TRBJ2-2; D ambiguous. V lost 5 bases to trimming and J lost 4 bases, with 8 bases between them. The CDR3 length is 13 residues. Germline CDR1 SGHNT, CDR2 YENEEA. The CDR3 DNA follows: TGTGCCAGCAGCCCATTCAGCACCGGGGAGCTGTTTTTT. It encodes CASSPFSTGELFF.

The V and J genes are TRBV11-2 and TRBJ2-7; TRBD1 matches at 9 bases. The ends lost 6 bases at V and 3 bases at J; junction bases unmatched: 9. This CDR3 region has 15 residues. Germline CDR1 and CDR2: SGHAT and FQNNGV. The CDR3, as DNA: TGTGCCAGCAGTACGATACCGGGACAGGGCTACGAGCAGTACTTC. It translates to CASSTIPGQGYEQYF.

The rearrangement uses TRBV5-3 and TRBJ2-7; D gene unclear. TRBV5-3 is noted as an ORF with a role that remains uncertain. Trimming stripped 8 bases from V and 7 bases from J, with 16 bases between. The CDR3 spans 12 residues. The CDR3 region is CARDLGEWEQYF. CDR3 nucleotides: TGTGCCAGGGACCTGGGCGAGTGGGAGCAGTACTTC.

As DNA, the CDR3 is TGCGCCAGCAGTGAGTCGGGCGGATTGAGAAGCGGCCACAATGAGCAGTTCTTC. This gives the protein CASSESGGLRSGHNEQFF. V and J are TRBV10-1 and TRBJ2-1; D may be TRBD2 (5 bases). The CDR3 contains 18 residues. Germline V lookup: CDR1 WNHNN, CDR2 SYGVQD (reference sequence). V lost 0 bases and J 5 bases, leaving 20 bases between the germline ends.